The rows below give T cell receptor beta chains drawn from one sample of a study of cytomegalovirus exposure and HLA in healthy donors. TCRdb's table, derived via immunoSEQ multiplex PCR, lists solely in-frame clones and lacks some. Of about 190,000 clones listed, roughly 80% are singletons. The source material was PBMCs. The receptor source for this set is a woman between 18 and 29 years old in good health and CMV-seronegative. The CDR3 runs from the conserved cysteine through the conserved F or W. A D gene is named only where the DNA matches it firmly. Clone size appears in some rows only: once, few, many, or a class for an expanded clone.

v_gene	d_gene	len	abundance	j_gene	CDR3aa	CDR3nt
TRBV5-8	.	12	.	TRBJ2-5	CASSDQIGAQYF	TGTGCCAGCAGCGATCAGATAGGGGCCCAGTACTTC
TRBV19	.	14	.	TRBJ1-2	CASRQVGANYGYTF	TGTGCCAGTAGACAAGTCGGGGCTAACTATGGCTACACCTTC
TRBV16	TRBD1	16	.	TRBJ1-1	CASSRPFGTGDTEAFF	TGTGCCAGCAGCCGTCCCTTTGGGACAGGGGACACTGAAGCTTTCTTT
TRBV6-1	TRBD2	15	once	TRBJ2-7	CASSEGTSGRGEQYF	TGTGCCAGCAGTGAAGGGACTAGCGGGAGGGGAGAGCAGTACTTC
TRBV15	TRBD1	15	once	TRBJ2-2	CATSRRGQVGGELFF	TGTGCCACCAGCAGAAGGGGACAGGTCGGCGGGGAGCTGTTTTTT
TRBV5-1	.	16	.	TRBJ2-2	CASSSIRQANTGELFF	TGCGCCAGCAGCTCGATCCGACAGGCGAACACCGGGGAGCTGTTTTTT
TRBV15	TRBD1	14	.	TRBJ1-2	CATSRDRGLGGYTF	TGTGCCACCAGCAGAGACAGGGGGCTGGGTGGCTACACCTTC
TRBV28	TRBD2	18	few	TRBJ2-1	CASTGTSGRAMTYNEQFF	TGTGCCAGCACCGGGACTAGCGGGAGGGCAATGACCTACAATGAGCAGTTCTTC
TRBV28	.	17	few	TRBJ1-5	CASSSPPRVRSNQPQHF	TGTGCCAGCAGTTCCCCCCCGCGGGTTAGGAGCAATCAGCCCCAGCATTTT
TRBV6-4	.	14	.	TRBJ2-3	CASKESGSTDTQYF	TGTGCCAGCAAGGAGTCGGGTAGCACAGATACGCAGTATTTT
TRBV15	.	14	.	TRBJ1-1	CATSSFTEDTEAFF	TGTGCCACCAGCAGCTTTACCGAGGACACTGAAGCTTTCTTT
TRBV7-2	TRBD2	15	once	TRBJ2-7	CASSVAVAGTGEQYF	TGTGCCAGCAGCGTGGCTGTAGCGGGAACGGGCGAGCAGTACTTC
TRBV4-1	TRBD1	14	.	TRBJ1-6	CASSHQGAVSPLHF	TGCGCCAGCAGCCACCAGGGGGCGGTTTCACCCCTCCACTTT
TRBV6-6	TRBD1	15	once	TRBJ1-5	CASSFRGRGNQPQHF	TGTGCCAGCAGTTTTAGGGGGCGCGGCAATCAGCCCCAGCATTTT
TRBV28	TRBD2	15	.	TRBJ2-3	CASSRAGGPPDTQYF	TGTGCCAGCAGTAGGGCGGGAGGGCCCCCAGATACGCAGTATTTT
TRBV5-1	TRBD1	14	.	TRBJ1-1	CASSLDAGGTEAFF	TGCGCCAGCAGCTTGGACGCAGGGGGCACTGAAGCTTTCTTT
TRBV19	.	13	.	TRBJ1-1	CARAALAGTEAFF	TGTGCCAGGGCTGCACTCGCGGGGACTGAAGCTTTCTTT
TRBV6-5	.	14	.	TRBJ2-2	CASSYSRNTGELFF	TGTGCCAGCAGTTACAGTAGGAACACCGGGGAGCTGTTTTTT
TRBV7-2	.	15	.	TRBJ2-2	CASSPQGSPTGELFF	TGTGCCAGCAGCCCGCAGGGGTCCCCCACCGGGGAGCTGTTTTTT
TRBV7-2	.	12	.	TRBJ1-5	CASSWGRQPQHF	TGTGCCAGCAGCTGGGGCAGACAGCCCCAGCATTTT
TRBV5-1	.	11	.	TRBJ1-1	CASSPGTEAFF	TGCGCCAGCAGCCCGGGTACTGAAGCTTTCTTT
TRBV7-6	.	16	.	TRBJ1-2	CASSLGGGGAPYGYTF	TGTGCCAGCAGCTTAGGGGGCGGGGGGGCCCCCTATGGCTACACCTTC
TRBV7-9	.	17	.	TRBJ2-3	CASSLVPSPRATDTQYF	TGTGCCAGCAGCTTAGTCCCTAGCCCAAGGGCCACGGATACGCAGTATTTT
TRBV10-3	TRBD1	13	.	TRBJ1-2	CAITRTGGEGYTF	TGTGCCATCACCCGGACAGGGGGCGAAGGCTACACCTTC
TRBV11-3	TRBD1	12	.	TRBJ1-1	CASSKGDSEAFF	TGTGCCAGCAGCAAGGGGGACAGTGAAGCTTTCTTT
TRBV4-2	TRBD2	17	.	TRBJ2-3	CASSQELAGGVADTQYF	TGTGCCAGCAGCCAAGAACTAGCGGGAGGGGTGGCAGATACGCAGTATTTT